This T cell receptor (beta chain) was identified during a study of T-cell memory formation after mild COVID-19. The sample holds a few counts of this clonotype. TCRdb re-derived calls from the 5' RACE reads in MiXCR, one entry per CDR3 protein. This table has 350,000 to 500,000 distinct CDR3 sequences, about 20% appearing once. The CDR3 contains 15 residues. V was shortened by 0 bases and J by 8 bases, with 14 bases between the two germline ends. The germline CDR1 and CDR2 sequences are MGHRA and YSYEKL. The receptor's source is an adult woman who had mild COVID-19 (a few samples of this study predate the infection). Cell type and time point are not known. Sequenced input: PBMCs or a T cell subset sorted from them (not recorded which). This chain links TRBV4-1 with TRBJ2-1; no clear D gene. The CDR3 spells CASSQDLGQPDEQFF. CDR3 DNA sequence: TGCGCCAGCAGCCAAGATCTGGGTCAGCCGGATGAGCAGTTCTTC.